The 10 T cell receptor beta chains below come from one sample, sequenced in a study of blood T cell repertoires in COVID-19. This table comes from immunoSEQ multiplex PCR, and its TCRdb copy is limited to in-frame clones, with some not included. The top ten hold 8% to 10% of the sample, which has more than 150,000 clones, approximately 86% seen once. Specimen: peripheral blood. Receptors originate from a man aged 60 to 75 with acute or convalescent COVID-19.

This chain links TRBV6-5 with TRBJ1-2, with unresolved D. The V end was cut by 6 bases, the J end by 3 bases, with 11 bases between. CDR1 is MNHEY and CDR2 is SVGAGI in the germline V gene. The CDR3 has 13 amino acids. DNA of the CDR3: TGTGCCAGCAGGACACCCGGGGACTATGGCTACACCTTC. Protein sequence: CASRTPGDYGYTF.

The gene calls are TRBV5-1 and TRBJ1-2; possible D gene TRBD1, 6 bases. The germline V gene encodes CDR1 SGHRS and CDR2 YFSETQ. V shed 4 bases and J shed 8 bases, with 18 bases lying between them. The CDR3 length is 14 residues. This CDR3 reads CASSETQGPLGYTF. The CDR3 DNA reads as TGCGCCAGCAGCGAGACACAGGGCCCTTTGGGCTACACCTTC.

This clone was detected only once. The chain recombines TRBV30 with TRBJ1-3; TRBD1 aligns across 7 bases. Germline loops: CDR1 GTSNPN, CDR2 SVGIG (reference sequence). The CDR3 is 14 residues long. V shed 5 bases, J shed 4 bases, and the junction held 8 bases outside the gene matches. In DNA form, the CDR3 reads TGTGCCTGGCAGACAGGGTTGGACGGAAACACCATATATTTT. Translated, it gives CAWQTGLDGNTIYF.

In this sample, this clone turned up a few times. The CDR3 DNA follows: TGTGCCAGCTCACCTAGCATCGCCGCCGGGGAGCTGTTTTTT. This codes for CASSPSIAAGELFF. The chain has TRBV18 and TRBJ2-2, with D unclear. V lost 3 bases and J 6 bases, leaving 11 bases between the germline ends. The germline V gene has CDR1 KGHSH and CDR2 LQKENI. The CDR3 totals 14 residues.

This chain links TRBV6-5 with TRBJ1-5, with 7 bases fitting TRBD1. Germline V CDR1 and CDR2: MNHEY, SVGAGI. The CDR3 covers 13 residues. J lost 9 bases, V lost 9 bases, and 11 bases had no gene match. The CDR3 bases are TGTGCCAGTAGAGGGCAGGGGGTTACGCCCCAGCATTTT. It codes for CASRGQGVTPQHF.

CDR3 nucleotide sequence: TGTGCCAGCAGCCCCCGACAGGGGGCGGGTGAGCAGTTCTTC. This encodes CASSPRQGAGEQFF. This chain connects TRBV7-9 to TRBJ2-1; 10 positions match TRBD1. Looked up from germline, CDR1 is SEHNR and CDR2 is FQNEAQ (reference sequence). The CDR3 sequence is 14 residues long. The junction had 7 bases not matched to a gene; V was cut back by 5 bases and J by 9 bases.

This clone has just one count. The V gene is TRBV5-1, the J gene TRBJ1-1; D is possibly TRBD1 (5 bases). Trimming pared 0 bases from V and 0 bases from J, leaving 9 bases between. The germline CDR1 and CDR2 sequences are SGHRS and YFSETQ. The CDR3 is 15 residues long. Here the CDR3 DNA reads TGCGCCAGCAGCTTGGCCGCAGGGTTGAACACTGAAGCTTTCTTT. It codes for CASSLAAGLNTEAFF.

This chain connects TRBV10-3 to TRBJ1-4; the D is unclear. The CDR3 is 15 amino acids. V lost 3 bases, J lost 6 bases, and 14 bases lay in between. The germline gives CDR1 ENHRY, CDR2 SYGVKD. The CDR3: CAISEFQVIDEKLFF. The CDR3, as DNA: TGTGCCATCAGTGAATTCCAGGTTATCGATGAAAAACTGTTTTTT.

For the CDR3, the DNA is TGTGCCAGCAGGTCGACTAGCCTATACAATGAGCAGTTCTTC. The encoded protein is CASRSTSLYNEQFF. The J gene is TRBJ2-1, the V gene TRBV28; 7 bases line up with TRBD2. The CDR3 consists of 14 residues. The germline CDR1 and CDR2 sequences are MDHEN and SYDVKM. J lost 4 bases, V lost 6 bases, and 6 bases had no gene match.

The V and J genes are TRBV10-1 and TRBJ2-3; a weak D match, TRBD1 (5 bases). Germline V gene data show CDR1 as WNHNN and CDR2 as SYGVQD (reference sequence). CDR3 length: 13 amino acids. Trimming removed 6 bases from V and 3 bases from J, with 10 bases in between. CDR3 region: CASSPDSTDTQYF. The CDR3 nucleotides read TGCGCCAGCAGCCCCGACAGTACAGATACGCAGTATTTT.